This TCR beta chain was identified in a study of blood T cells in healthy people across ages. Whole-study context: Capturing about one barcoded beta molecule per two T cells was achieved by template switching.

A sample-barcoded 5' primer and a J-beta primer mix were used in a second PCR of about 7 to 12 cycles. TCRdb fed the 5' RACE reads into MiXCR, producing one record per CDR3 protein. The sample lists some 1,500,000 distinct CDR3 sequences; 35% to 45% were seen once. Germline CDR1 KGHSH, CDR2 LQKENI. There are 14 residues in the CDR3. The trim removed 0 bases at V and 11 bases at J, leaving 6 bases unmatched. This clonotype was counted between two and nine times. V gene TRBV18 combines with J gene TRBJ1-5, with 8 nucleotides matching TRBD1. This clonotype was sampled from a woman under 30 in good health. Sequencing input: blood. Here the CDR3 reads CASSPPRQGAAQHF. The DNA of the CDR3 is TGTGCCAGCTCACCACCTCGTCAGGGGGCGGCCCAGCATTTT.